A single sample gave rise to the 30 T cell receptor beta chains below, sequenced in a study of blood T cell repertoires in COVID-19. The method was immunoSEQ multiplex PCR; TCRdb's version includes in-frame clones alone and lacks a portion of them. Of more than 150,000 clones in the sample, roughly four fifths are singletons; the top ten hold under 15%. Sequencing input: peripheral blood. Receptors originate from a man aged 70 or older who had recovered from COVID-19.

The chain couples TRBV6-6 to TRBJ2-2; no firm D call. The V gene lost 8 bases and the J gene lost 6 bases, with 7 bases spanning the gap. From germline, CDR1 is MNHNY and CDR2 SVGAGI (reference sequence). This CDR3 is built from 11 residues. CDR3 loop: CASSVAGELFF. CDR3 coding DNA: TGTGCCAGCTCGGTTGCCGGGGAGCTGTTTTTT.

The V call is TRBV5-1, the J call TRBJ2-1; 10 bases line up with TRBD2. Trimming at V came to 0 bases and at J to 11 bases, leaving 8 bases not matched to a gene. CDR3 length equals 15 residues. Per germline, CDR1 SGHRS and CDR2 YFSETQ. The CDR3 loop is CASSLEASGGGKQFF. Here the CDR3 DNA reads TGCGCCAGCAGCTTGGAGGCTAGCGGGGGTGGTAAGCAGTTCTTC.

The chain is built from TRBV9 and TRBJ1-2; a possible D gene is TRBD1 (6 bases). This CDR3 has 16 residues. Germline loops: CDR1 SGDLS, CDR2 YYNGEE. Trimming stripped 0 bases from V and 2 bases from J, with 14 bases between. The CDR3 DNA reads TGTGCCAGCAGCGTAGCTATAATCCAGGGGAACTATGGCTACACCTTC. Translated, it gives CASSVAIIQGNYGYTF.

This rearrangement joins TRBV15 to TRBJ2-7; 8 positions match TRBD1. This CDR3 is 14 amino acids long. V lost 3 bases, J lost 7 bases, and 8 bases stayed unmatched. CDR1 and CDR2 from the germline V gene are LNHNV and YYDKDF (reference sequence). The CDR3 region is CATSSVQGAGEQYF. The CDR3 DNA follows: TGTGCCACCAGCAGCGTGCAGGGGGCTGGGGAGCAGTACTTC.

The chain combines TRBV7-2 with TRBJ2-2; 12 bases line up with TRBD2. Germline V gives CDR1 SGHTA, CDR2 FQGNSA. The V gene end was trimmed by 1 base and the J gene end by 7 bases; junction bases not matched to a gene: 10. The CDR3 sequence is 18 residues long. The CDR3 reads CASSLEPSGRASNGELFF. The CDR3 coding sequence is TGTGCCAGCAGCTTAGAGCCTAGCGGGAGGGCCAGTAACGGGGAGCTGTTTTTT.

The chain uses TRBV15 and TRBJ2-1, with 10 bases fitting TRBD2. Germline lookup yields CDR1 LNHNV and CDR2 YYDKDF (reference sequence). The length of the CDR3 is 20 residues. Trimming at V came to 2 bases and at J to 0 bases, leaving 13 bases not matched to a gene. The CDR3 protein is CATSRSRTSGFFSSYNEQFF. CDR3 DNA sequence: TGTGCCACCAGCAGATCCCGGACTAGCGGCTTTTTTAGCTCCTACAATGAGCAGTTCTTC.

The genes are TRBV10-3 and TRBJ1-1, with TRBD1 matching 8 bases. The germline gives CDR1 ENHRY, CDR2 SYGVKD. The CDR3 has 15 residues. V trimming: 0 bases; J trimming: 7 bases; junction bases outside the gene matches: 7. The DNA of the CDR3 is TGTGCCATCAGTGAGTCGAACAGGGGGAACGATGAAGCTTTCTTT. Amino acids: CAISESNRGNDEAFF.

The chain has TRBV3-1 (or the pseudogene TRBV3-2) and TRBJ2-4, with D perhaps TRBD1 (7 bases). The V gene lost 2 bases and the J gene lost 8 bases, with 13 bases spanning the gap. There are 14 residues in the CDR3. Germline assignment: CDR1 LGHDT and CDR2 YNNKEL (reference sequence). CDR3 sequence reads: CASSQMEGAYIQYF. CDR3 nucleotide sequence: TGTGCCAGCAGCCAAATGGAGGGGGCTTACATTCAGTACTTC.

The V call is TRBV28, the J call TRBJ1-1, with D possibly matching TRBD1 (6 bases). Germline CDR1 is MDHEN and CDR2 is SYDVKM. The CDR3 loop spans 15 amino acids. V shed 10 bases and J shed 1 base, with 19 bases lying between them. For the CDR3, the DNA is TGTGCCAACCGACCCTCGAGAGGGGGGAACACTGAAGCTTTCTTT. It codes for CANRPSRGGNTEAFF. Full variable domain (outside the CDR3, taken from reference TRBV28 and TRBJ1-1): DVKVTQSSRYLVKRTGEKVFLECVQDMDHENMFWYRQDPGLGLRLIYFSYDVKMKEKGDIPEGYSVSREKKERFSLILESASTNQTSMYLCANRPSRGGNTEAFFGQGTRLTVV.

The V gene is TRBV27, the J gene TRBJ2-1; tentative D call: TRBD1 (5 bases). The CDR3 is made up of 15 amino acids. The germline CDR1 and CDR2 sequences are MNHEY and SMNVEV (reference sequence). The ends were cut back, 2 bases at V and 6 bases at J, with 14 bases in the middle. The CDR3 DNA is TGTGCCAGCAGTTTAAACCCCCCGACAGTCAATGAGCAGTTCTTC. As protein: CASSLNPPTVNEQFF.

The chain uses TRBV11-2 and TRBJ1-4; D may be TRBD1 (5 bases). The CDR3 length is 14 residues. V dropped 4 bases and J dropped 7 bases, with 13 bases sitting between them. Germline CDR1 reads SGHAT; CDR2 reads FQNNGV. CDR3 sequence (DNA): TGTGCCAGCAGCTCCAGACAGTGGGGTGAAAAACTGTTTTTT. Protein sequence: CASSSRQWGEKLFF.

The gene calls are TRBV6-1 and TRBJ2-7; 7 bases map to TRBD2. From germline, CDR1 is MNHNS and CDR2 SASEGT. The CDR3 runs 14 residues. V gave up 2 bases and J gave up 3 bases; unmatched junction bases: 4. DNA for the CDR3: TGTGCCAGCAGTGAATCAGCGGGGAGCTACGAGCAGTACTTC. It translates to CASSESAGSYEQYF.

The J gene is TRBJ1-1, the V gene TRBV7-9; TRBD1 aligns across 7 bases. Per the germline V gene, CDR1 is SEHNR and CDR2 is FQNEAQ (reference sequence). Trimming took 10 bases from V and 7 from J; bases not matched to a gene: 9. This CDR3 is built from 12 residues. The CDR3: CATQGVGDEAFF. The CDR3 DNA reads TGTGCCACGCAGGGGGTGGGTGATGAAGCTTTCTTT.

The V gene is TRBV29-1, the J gene TRBJ1-3; 8 bases line up with TRBD1. V shed 0 bases and J 2 bases; nucleotides not matched to a gene: 6. Germline assignment: CDR1 SQVTM and CDR2 ANQGSEA. This CDR3 region has 16 residues. Written as DNA, the CDR3 is TGCAGCGTTGAAGATCGGGCCAGGGGGCCTGGAAACACCATATATTTT. This encodes CSVEDRARGPGNTIYF.

This clone was picked up a small number of times. This chain joins TRBV19 and TRBJ2-2, with 7 bases fitting TRBD1. Germline V gene sequence: CDR1 LNHDA, CDR2 SQIVND (reference sequence). The CDR3 loop spans 14 amino acids. The ends lost 3 bases at V and 4 bases at J; junction bases unmatched: 2. The CDR3 bases are TGTGCCAGTAGTATGAGGGGGCGCACCGGGGAGCTGTTTTTT. Its translation: CASSMRGRTGELFF.

DNA for the CDR3: TGTGCCAGCAGTACAGGGGTAGGGGAGCTGTTTTTT. Translation: CASSTGVGELFF. The chain recombines TRBV12-3 or TRBV12-4 with TRBJ2-2; 7 bases line up with TRBD1. The CDR3 runs 12 residues. V lost 5 bases, J lost 8 bases, and 2 bases stayed unmatched.

The rearrangement joins TRBV2 to TRBJ2-3, with D possibly matching TRBD2 (5 bases). CDR1 and CDR2 from the germline V gene are SNHLY and FYNNEI. V lost 3 bases and J lost 6, with 13 bases in between. The length of the CDR3 is 14 residues. This CDR3 reads CASSDRSGSDTQYF. CDR3 DNA: TGTGCCAGCAGTGATCGGTCGGGATCGGATACGCAGTATTTT.

In this sample, this clone turned up a few times. The genes are TRBV5-1 and TRBJ2-1, with 9 bases identical to TRBD2. V gave up 0 bases and J gave up 7 bases; unmatched junction bases: 8. Germline CDR1 reads SGHRS; CDR2 reads YFSETQ. The CDR3 is 16 residues long. The CDR3 sequence: CASSLGGSGSQNEQFF. CDR3 DNA: TGCGCCAGCAGCTTGGGGGGTAGCGGGAGTCAGAATGAGCAGTTCTTC.

This chain connects TRBV28 to TRBJ1-2, with D possibly TRBD1 on 5 matching bases. CDR1 is MDHEN, CDR2 SYDVKM, per germline. The V end was cut by 7 bases, the J end by 4 bases, with 10 bases between. The CDR3 consists of 12 residues. CDR3 coding DNA: TGTGCCAGCAAACAGGTGACCTATGGCTACACCTTC. This gives the protein CASKQVTYGYTF.

The chain couples TRBV5-1 to TRBJ2-7; weak D call: TRBD2 (6 bases). The CDR3 runs to 15 residues. Trimming stripped 0 bases from V and 2 bases from J, with 12 bases between. Germline lookup yields CDR1 SGHRS and CDR2 YFSETQ. Here the CDR3 DNA reads TGCGCCAGCAGCTTGGTAGCGGTGGGCACCTACGAGCAGTACTTC. Translation gives CASSLVAVGTYEQYF.

The genes are TRBV3-1 (or the pseudogene TRBV3-2) and TRBJ2-5; 7 bases agree with TRBD2. CDR1 and CDR2 from the germline V gene are LGHDT and YNNKEL (reference sequence). The J segment lost 5 bases and the V segment lost 4 bases, leaving 13 bases of the junction unmatched. The CDR3 has 16 residues. The CDR3 DNA sequence: TGTGCCAGCAGCCTAAGAGGGGCGGGAGCTAGGGAGACCCAGTACTTC. Amino acid sequence: CASSLRGAGARETQYF.

This clone appeared a few times. V and J are TRBV5-1 and TRBJ2-1; D is unclear. V lost 0 bases, J lost 6 bases, and 13 bases lay in between. Germline V gene sequence: CDR1 SGHRS, CDR2 YFSETQ. There are 15 residues in the CDR3. The CDR3 DNA is TGCGCCAGCAGCTTGGAGGTTGCAGGTCTCAATGAGCAGTTCTTC. Translating it yields CASSLEVAGLNEQFF.

The chain combines TRBV6-4 with TRBJ2-3, with a possible D match to TRBD2 (5 bases). The germline V gene encodes CDR1 MRHNA and CDR2 SNTAGT. Trimming stripped 5 bases from V and 7 bases from J, with 25 bases between. The CDR3 has 17 amino acids. The CDR3, as DNA: TGTGCCAGCAGTCTCCAGCCCCTAGCCATGGCCAGGAATACGCAGTATTTT. This encodes CASSLQPLAMARNTQYF.

V is TRBV5-4 and J is TRBJ2-2; TRBD1 matches at 8 bases. The CDR3 extends over 14 amino acids. The germline V gene has CDR1 SGHNT and CDR2 YYREEE (reference sequence). V shed 10 bases and J 4 bases; nucleotides not matched to a gene: 9. CDR3 in amino acids: CAGARDRSTGELFF. The CDR3 nucleotides read TGTGCCGGCGCACGGGACAGGAGCACCGGGGAGCTGTTTTTT. Full variable domain (outside the CDR3, taken from reference TRBV5-4 and TRBJ2-2): ETGVTQSPTHLIKTRGQQVTLRCSSQSGHNTVSWYQQALGQGPQFIFQYYREEENGRGNFPPRFSGLQFPNYSSELNVNALELDDSALYLCAGARDRSTGELFFGEGSRLTVL.

A note on this clone: Relative to the germline gene, one junction end is altered; a read error may explain this. The chain joins TRBV12-3 or TRBV12-4 to TRBJ2-7, with 9 bases aligning to TRBD1. This CDR3 has 11 amino acids. The CDR3 DNA sequence: TGTGCCAGCAGAATCCGGGACAGGGTTTCCTTC. This gives the protein CASRIRDRVSF.

This clone was recorded a few times. The chain is built from TRBV29-1 and TRBJ1-1; 7 bases match TRBD1. Germline loops: CDR1 SQVTM, CDR2 ANQGSEA. The CDR3 is made up of 11 amino acids. V dropped 5 bases and J dropped 4; count of bases not matched to a gene: 1. CDR3 loop: CSVRQGTEAFF. The CDR3 DNA sequence: TGCAGCGTTCGACAGGGCACTGAAGCTTTCTTT.

The chain carries TRBV7-2 and TRBJ2-2, with 10 bases lining up with TRBD2. J lost 1 base, V lost 9 bases, and 5 bases had no gene match. CDR1 is SGHTA, CDR2 FQGNSA, per germline. The CDR3 covers 15 residues. In DNA form, the CDR3 reads TGTGCCAGTAAATTAGCGGGAGGGAACACCGGGGAGCTGTTTTTT. Its protein is CASKLAGGNTGELFF.

This rearrangement joins TRBV5-4 to TRBJ1-3; D gene unclear. The CDR3 consists of 14 residues. Trimming pared 4 bases from V and 6 bases from J, leaving 14 bases between. Germline CDR1 reads SGHNT; CDR2 reads YYREEE (reference sequence). CDR3 coding DNA: TGTGCCAGCAGCCCCTCAACCAGCGAAAACACCATATATTTT. Its protein product is CASSPSTSENTIYF. Full variable domain (outside the CDR3, taken from reference TRBV5-4 and TRBJ1-3): ETGVTQSPTHLIKTRGQQVTLRCSSQSGHNTVSWYQQALGQGPQFIFQYYREEENGRGNFPPRFSGLQFPNYSSELNVNALELDDSALYLCASSPSTSENTIYFGEGSWLTVV.

This chain joins TRBV28 and TRBJ2-7; 11 bases are a match to TRBD1. Trimming took 2 bases from V and 6 from J; bases not matched to a gene: 3. The germline V gene encodes CDR1 MDHEN and CDR2 SYDVKM. The CDR3 covers 14 residues. CDR3 region: CASSLGTGGLEQYF. The CDR3 DNA reads TGTGCCAGCAGTTTAGGGACAGGGGGTCTCGAGCAGTACTTC.

The chain carries TRBV5-4 and TRBJ2-7, with 10 nucleotides matching TRBD2. J lost 0 bases, V lost 4 bases, and 4 bases had no gene match. The germline V gene encodes CDR1 SGHNT and CDR2 YYREEE (reference sequence). The CDR3 sequence is 15 residues long. The CDR3 loop reads CASSGRTSGSYEQYF. DNA of the CDR3: TGTGCCAGCAGCGGGAGGACTAGCGGCTCCTACGAGCAGTACTTC.